The sequence of this T cell receptor (beta chain) was determined in a study of long-term antiretroviral therapy in people with HIV. Study-level results: Information on adherence, resistance and therapy changes was unavailable. With ART, diversity went up but was still lower than in transplant donor controls.

Concerning this clone itself: Its antigen is still unknown.

This CDR3 spans 16 amino acids. Germline lookup yields CDR1 LNHDA and CDR2 SQIVND (reference sequence). V was shortened by 3 bases and J by 0 bases, with 9 bases between the two germline ends. Version v3.0 of the immunoSEQ assay was performed at survey level. The data were produced by immunoSEQ multiplex PCR, yet TCRdb's version contains in-frame clones alone and is incomplete. The data contain about 18,000 clones, around 91% of them singletons. The sample was unsorted PBMCs, taken 4.2 years after starting antiretroviral therapy. The V call is TRBV19, the J call TRBJ1-6; D gene uncertain. The source is a man aged 50-59 years with HIV. The CDR3 coding sequence is TGTGCCAGTAGTATGGCAGCAAGCTCCTATAATTCACCCCTCCACTTT. It codes for CASSMAASSYNSPLHF.